The table lists the clone carrying this T cell receptor beta chain with a count of one. Only in-frame clones appear in the TCRdb table, and some are missing; sequencing was by immunoSEQ multiplex PCR. The table includes about 100,000 clones, 55% to 70% detected once. These data come from a study of shared clonotypes between healthy human individuals. The V gene lost 0 bases and the J gene lost 0 bases, with 15 bases spanning the gap. CDR1 MGHRA and CDR2 YSYEKL come from the germline V gene. CDR3 size: 18 residues. CD45RO+ cells joined CCR7-negative CD45RA+ TemRA cells to form CD8 memory. The clonotype originates from a woman aged 25-40 years in good health. Material: memory CD8+ T cells sorted from blood. Subset noted: CD45RO+ cells pooled with CCR7-negative TemRA cells. The chain links TRBV4-1 to TRBJ2-1, with no clear D. This CDR3 is CASSQDAVFYPSYNEQFF. In nucleotides, the CDR3 is TGCGCCAGCAGCCAAGATGCCGTTTTCTACCCCTCCTACAATGAGCAGTTCTTC.